This entry features one T cell receptor (beta chain) sequence. The source of the sample is a study of blood T cell repertoires in COVID-19. Study background: Sample material is recorded as cDNA or gDNA derived from T cells, B-cell-depleted T cells, or PBMCs.

J gave up 2 bases and V 5 bases, and 7 bases lay outside the gene matches. Germline-derived CDR1 and CDR2 are SGHTA and FQGTGA. This CDR3 has 16 residues. Measured with immunoSEQ multiplex PCR; TCRdb has only the in-frame clones, and not every one. The sample includes 150,000 to 200,000 clones, about 85% of them seen just once. Sequencing input: peripheral blood. The TCR sequence derives from a man aged 60 to 75 with acute or convalescent COVID-19. The V gene is TRBV7-3, the J gene TRBJ2-2, with 8 bases aligning to TRBD2. The DNA of the CDR3 is TGTGCCAGCAGCCCTATAGCGGGGACTAACACCGGGGAGCTGTTTTTT. It codes for CASSPIAGTNTGELFF.